A selection of T cell receptor beta chains follows, all from one sample in a study of cytomegalovirus exposure and HLA in healthy donors. Data came from immunoSEQ multiplex PCR; TCRdb stores just in-frame clones and leaves some out. The sample lists 150,000 to 200,000 clones; 75% to 90% were seen once. Sequencing was performed on PBMCs. These receptors all come from a girl aged 5 to 17 in good health and CMV-seropositive. Each CDR3 is given with its conserved first and last residue. The order of the fields is D gene, V gene, clone size, J gene, CDR3 DNA, CDR3 protein. The D gene is left open where the match is weak. The size entry is marked missing in some rows and otherwise reads once, few, many or a size class.

d_call: NA; v_call: TRBV29-1; clone_size: NA; j_call: TRBJ2-3; cdr3_nt: TGCAGCGTTGAAGGGAGGCAGGGGGACTATACGCAGTATTTT; cdr3_aa: CSVEGRQGDYTQYF
d_call: TRBD1; v_call: TRBV29-1; clone_size: NA; j_call: TRBJ2-5; cdr3_nt: TGCAGCGTTGAAGAGGAGGCAGGGGGGACCCAGTACTTC; cdr3_aa: CSVEEEAGGTQYF
d_call: NA; v_call: TRBV2; clone_size: NA; j_call: TRBJ2-7; cdr3_nt: TGTGCCAGCAGTGAAACTCTAGCCTTATACTACGAGCAGTACTTC; cdr3_aa: CASSETLALYYEQYF
d_call: NA; v_call: TRBV29-1; clone_size: NA; j_call: TRBJ1-1; cdr3_nt: TGCAGCTATCGGGCAGGGAGGATAGTGACTGAAGCTTTCTTT; cdr3_aa: CSYRAGRIVTEAFF
d_call: NA; v_call: TRBV5-6; clone_size: NA; j_call: TRBJ2-5; cdr3_nt: TGTGCCAGCAGCTTTTCCAGGGGCCCCCAGTACTTC; cdr3_aa: CASSFSRGPQYF
d_call: NA; v_call: TRBV10-1; clone_size: few; j_call: TRBJ2-2; cdr3_nt: TGCGCCAGCAGTGACCCTGGCGGGAAAACCGGGGAGCTGTTTTTT; cdr3_aa: CASSDPGGKTGELFF
d_call: TRBD2; v_call: TRBV27; clone_size: NA; j_call: TRBJ2-7; cdr3_nt: TGTGCCAGCAGCTGGACTAGCGGAGTGGTCTACGAGCAGTACTTC; cdr3_aa: CASSWTSGVVYEQYF
d_call: NA; v_call: TRBV5-1; clone_size: NA; j_call: TRBJ1-1; cdr3_nt: TGCGCCAGCAGCTTCCTAACAGGGAGAGGGGTGAACACTGAAGCTTTCTTT; cdr3_aa: CASSFLTGRGVNTEAFF
d_call: NA; v_call: TRBV6-1; clone_size: once; j_call: TRBJ2-1; cdr3_nt: TGTGCCAGCAGTGAGGGGGCGGGAGAGCCCTACAATGAGCAGTTCTTC; cdr3_aa: CASSEGAGEPYNEQFF
d_call: TRBD1; v_call: TRBV5-4; clone_size: NA; j_call: TRBJ2-5; cdr3_nt: TGTGCCAGCAGCTTTGACAGGGAAGAGACCCAGTACTTC; cdr3_aa: CASSFDREETQYF
d_call: TRBD2; v_call: TRBV27; clone_size: NA; j_call: TRBJ2-1; cdr3_nt: TGTGCCAGCAGGAGCGGGAGCAACTCCTACAATGAGCAGTTCTTC; cdr3_aa: CASRSGSNSYNEQFF
d_call: TRBD1; v_call: TRBV9; clone_size: once; j_call: TRBJ2-2; cdr3_nt: TGTGCCAGCAGCGGGCCGGGACAGGCGACCCTGAACACCGGGGAGCTGTTTTTT; cdr3_aa: CASSGPGQATLNTGELFF
d_call: NA; v_call: TRBV7-9; clone_size: NA; j_call: TRBJ1-4; cdr3_nt: TGTGCCAGCAGCCGGGTCCGGGATGAAAAACTGTTTTTT; cdr3_aa: CASSRVRDEKLFF